Listed here are 25 T cell receptor beta chains from one sample, sequenced in a study of blood T cell repertoires in COVID-19. Assay: immunoSEQ multiplex PCR; the TCRdb copy retains only in-frame clones and omits some. Among 200,000 to 250,000 clones listed, around 81% were seen once. The sample taken for sequencing was peripheral blood. These receptors all come from an older woman with acute or convalescent COVID-19.

This sequence joins TRBV6-5 and TRBJ2-1, with D possibly matching TRBD2 (5 bases). Germline CDR1 is MNHEY and CDR2 is SVGAGI. The CDR3 has 12 amino acids. V lost 7 bases, J lost 7 bases, and 11 bases lay in between. The CDR3 sequence: CASTPPGNEQFF. DNA for the CDR3: TGTGCCAGCACTCCCCCGGGGAATGAGCAGTTCTTC.

The chain carries TRBV7-8 and TRBJ2-6, with D possibly matching TRBD2 (5 bases). The germline gives CDR1 SGHVS, CDR2 FQNEAQ. Trimming took off 1 base at V and 0 bases at J, with 16 bases between the two ends. CDR3 length equals 19 residues. For the CDR3, the DNA is TGTGCCAGCAGCTTAGTCTCAGGAGGCGTCAGCTCTGGGGCCAACGTCCTGACTTTC. It encodes CASSLVSGGVSSGANVLTF. The full variable domain, with the rest looked up from reference TRBV7-8 and TRBJ2-6, is GAGVSQSPRYKVAKRGQDVALRCDPISGHVSLFWYQQALGQGPEFLTYFQNEAQLDKSGLPSDRFFAERPEGSVSTLKIQRTQQEDSAVYLCASSLVSGGVSSGANVLTFGAGSRLTVL.

The J gene is TRBJ2-7, the V gene TRBV12-3 or TRBV12-4, with D maybe TRBD1 (5 bases). This CDR3 has 13 amino acids. Deletions cut 2 bases from V and 3 bases from J, with 8 bases between. DNA for the CDR3: TGTGCCAGCAGTTTAATGACAGACTACGAGCAGTACTTC. The encoded protein is CASSLMTDYEQYF.

The chain recombines TRBV5-1 with TRBJ2-2, with 8 bases identical to TRBD1. This CDR3 comprises 16 residues. Germline loops: CDR1 SGHRS, CDR2 YFSETQ. J lost 1 base, V lost 4 bases, and 6 bases had no gene match. The CDR3 DNA reads TGCGCCAGCAGCGTCGCCGGGACAGGGAACACCGGGGAGCTGTTTTTT. This gives the protein CASSVAGTGNTGELFF.

The chain links TRBV4-2 to TRBJ2-1; TRBD2 matches at 9 bases. V lost 4 bases and J lost 3; bases outside the gene matches: 13. In germline, CDR1 is LGHNA, CDR2 YNFKEQ. This CDR3 is built from 18 residues. The CDR3 spells CASSREAGATSGYNEQFF. The CDR3 DNA is TGTGCCAGCAGCCGTGAGGCGGGGGCGACTAGCGGCTACAATGAGCAGTTCTTC.

The rearrangement joins TRBV2 to TRBJ2-3, with D tentatively TRBD1 (6 bases). This CDR3 is built from 15 residues. Trimming took 4 bases from V and 3 from J, leaving 14 bases between them. The germline V gene encodes CDR1 SNHLY and CDR2 FYNNEI. CDR3 sequence reads: CASSAYRDDTDTQYF. In DNA, the CDR3 is TGTGCCAGCAGTGCGTACAGGGATGATACAGATACGCAGTATTTT.

This chain uses TRBV30 with TRBJ1-2; 8 bases agree with TRBD1. The CDR3 sequence is 14 residues long. Trimming took 4 bases from V and 6 from J; bases not matched to a gene: 10. Germline-derived CDR1 and CDR2 are GTSNPN and SVGIG (reference sequence). CDR3 region: CAWNPGQVFHGYTF. The CDR3 region has the DNA TGTGCCTGGAATCCGGGACAGGTATTCCATGGCTACACCTTC.

By share, this clone ranks as medium-sized. This chain links TRBV28 with TRBJ1-5; perhaps TRBD1 as D (6 bases). The V gene's germline CDR1 is MDHEN and CDR2 SYDVKM. The V and J ends lost 5 bases and 4 bases respectively, with 30 bases between them. The CDR3 sequence is 20 residues long. The CDR3 protein is CASSPTIFLRGDPNNQPQHF. CDR3 sequence (DNA): TGTGCCAGCAGTCCCACAATCTTTCTCAGGGGCGATCCAAATAATCAGCCCCAGCATTTT.

This clone was seen a handful of times. The chain recombines TRBV5-1 with TRBJ1-6, with a weak D call TRBD1 (6 bases). Germline CDR1 SGHRS, CDR2 YFSETQ. The V end was cut by 1 base, the J end by 0 bases, with 8 bases between. CDR3 length equals 16 residues. CDR3 sequence reads: CASSLTGNSYNSPLHF. In DNA form, the CDR3 reads TGCGCCAGCAGCTTGACAGGGAACTCCTATAATTCACCCCTCCACTTT.

The rearrangement uses TRBV11-2 and TRBJ2-2; possible D gene TRBD2, 5 bases. The germline V and J ends were trimmed by 2 bases and 4 bases, with 17 bases remaining between them. CDR3 length: 17 amino acids. Germline values: CDR1 SGHAT, CDR2 FQNNGV. CDR3: CASSLWNEVARTGELFF. For the CDR3, the DNA is TGTGCCAGCAGCTTATGGAACGAAGTAGCGCGCACCGGGGAGCTGTTTTTT. Drawing the rest from reference TRBV11-2 and TRBJ2-2, the complete variable domain is EAGVAQSPRYKIIEKRQSVAFWCNPISGHATLYWYQQILGQGPKLLIQFQNNGVVDDSQLPKDRFSAERLKGVDSTLKIQPAKLEDSAVYLCASSLWNEVARTGELFFGEGSRLTVL.

The V gene is TRBV11-2, the J gene TRBJ2-7; 10 bases line up with TRBD2. CDR1 and CDR2 from the germline V gene are SGHAT and FQNNGV. J was trimmed by 2 bases and V by 6 bases; bases with no gene match: 4. The CDR3 totals 14 residues. The CDR3 is CASSTSGIPYEQYF. The CDR3 DNA follows: TGTGCCAGCAGTACTAGCGGGATACCCTACGAGCAGTACTTC.

The rearrangement links TRBV15 to TRBJ2-2, with D hard to call. The CDR3 contains 16 residues. Trimming removed 0 bases at V and 4 bases at J, with 12 bases between. Looked up from germline, CDR1 is LNHNV and CDR2 is YYDKDF (reference sequence). The CDR3 region is CATSRELASATGELFF. The CDR3 DNA reads as TGTGCCACCAGCAGAGAGTTGGCTAGTGCCACCGGGGAGCTGTTTTTT.

The chain carries TRBV28 and TRBJ1-6; D is perhaps TRBD1 (5 bases). Germline values: CDR1 MDHEN, CDR2 SYDVKM. V lost 6 bases, J lost 6 bases, and 18 bases lay in between. This CDR3 comprises 16 residues. The CDR3 is CASRPAPGGANSPLHF. The CDR3 DNA sequence: TGTGCCAGCAGGCCCGCCCCCGGGGGAGCTAATTCACCCCTCCACTTT.

V is TRBV28 and J is TRBJ2-1, with 7 bases aligning to TRBD1. CDR1 is MDHEN, CDR2 SYDVKM, per germline. Trimming cost V 2 bases and J 8 bases; bases outside gene matches: 9. This CDR3 has 15 residues. The CDR3 loop is CASSLGQGDRDEQFF. CDR3 coding DNA: TGTGCCAGCAGTTTAGGGCAGGGGGATAGGGATGAGCAGTTCTTC.

V usage is TRBV20-1 and J usage is TRBJ1-1; no clear D. The germline gives CDR1 DFQATT, CDR2 SNEGSKA (reference sequence). This CDR3 spans 11 amino acids. V was clipped by 3 bases and J by 8 bases, with 10 bases between them. This CDR3 is CSASRSSEAFF. The CDR3 DNA follows: TGCAGTGCTAGTCGGTCCTCCGAAGCTTTCTTT.

This chain uses TRBV28 with TRBJ2-7, with TRBD1 matching 7 bases. The trim removed 4 bases at V and 0 bases at J, leaving 18 bases unmatched. The germline V gene has CDR1 MDHEN and CDR2 SYDVKM. This CDR3 has 19 amino acids. This chain's CDR3 is CASSWDPGQNPYFSYEQYF. DNA of the CDR3: TGTGCCAGCAGTTGGGACCCGGGACAGAACCCTTACTTCTCCTACGAGCAGTACTTC.

V and J are TRBV2 and TRBJ2-1; TRBD2 matches at 12 bases. V dropped 7 bases and J dropped 4; count of bases not matched to a gene: 8. Germline V gene lookup returns CDR1 SNHLY and CDR2 FYNNEI. This CDR3 region has 16 residues. DNA for the CDR3: TGTGCCAGCAAGTTACTAGCGGGAGGATATTACAATGAGCAGTTCTTC. It codes for CASKLLAGGYYNEQFF.

This clone is a singleton in its sample. This sequence joins TRBV21-1 and TRBJ2-7; the table's TRBD1 call for D was not verified on the DNA. TRBV21-1 is recorded as a pseudogene. The CDR3 runs 12 residues. CDR3 DNA sequence: TGTGCCAGTGACAGACCCCTTGGGGAGCAGTACTTC. As protein: CASDRPLGEQYF.

The V call is TRBV3-1 (or the pseudogene TRBV3-2), the J call TRBJ2-1, with TRBD2 matching over 8 bases. CDR1 and CDR2 from the germline V gene are LGHDT and YNNKEL (reference sequence). V was pared by 1 base and J by 2 bases, with 7 bases of the junction left unmatched. The CDR3 has 17 amino acids. Written as DNA, the CDR3 is TGTGCCAGCAGCCAAGCCGCGGCGGGAGGAGCCTACAATGAGCAGTTCTTC. As protein: CASSQAAAGGAYNEQFF.

The sample holds a few counts of this clone. The CDR3 bases are TGTGCCAGCAGTCCGGGACTAGCAGCCGGGGAGCTGTTTTTT. This gives the protein CASSPGLAAGELFF. This chain connects TRBV6-2 or TRBV6-3 to TRBJ2-2; the match to TRBD2 covers 9 bases. This CDR3 comprises 14 residues. Germline CDR1 and CDR2: MNHEY and SVGEGT. Trimming cost V 5 bases and J 6 bases; bases outside gene matches: 4.

The chain uses TRBV10-1 and TRBJ1-1; D is undetermined. Germline CDR1 and CDR2: WNHNN and SYGVQD (reference sequence). Trimming took off 3 bases at V and 12 bases at J, with 20 bases between the two ends. CDR3 size: 14 residues. CDR3 sequence reads: CASSDFSTVSPPFF. The CDR3 DNA reads as TGCGCCAGCAGTGACTTCTCCACAGTCTCCCCGCCTTTCTTT.

The gene calls are TRBV24-1 and TRBJ2-1; 13 nucleotides align to TRBD2. With 10 bases clipped from V and 6 bases from J, the junction kept 5 bases outside the gene matches. The length of the CDR3 is 14 residues. CDR1 is KGHDR and CDR2 is SFDVKD in the germline V gene. In nucleotides, the CDR3 is TGTGCCACGCGGACTAGCGGGAGTGGCAATGAGCAGTTCTTC. Translating it yields CATRTSGSGNEQFF.

The V call is TRBV11-2, the J call TRBJ1-2, with TRBD1 identical over 11 bases. The CDR3 length is 17 residues. Germline CDR1 and CDR2: SGHAT and FQNNGV. V was pared by 3 bases and J by 7 bases, with 13 bases of the junction left unmatched. The CDR3 protein is CASSFSGTGGPLGGYTF. CDR3 nucleotides: TGTGCCAGCAGCTTTAGTGGGACAGGGGGACCCTTAGGTGGCTACACCTTC.

The J gene is TRBJ2-7, the V gene TRBV11-2; 9 bases are shared with TRBD1. This CDR3 has 16 amino acids. The germline V gene encodes CDR1 SGHAT and CDR2 FQNNGV. Trimming cost V 1 base and J 5 bases; bases outside gene matches: 9. This CDR3 is CASSLVSGQGFNEQYF. CDR3 coding DNA: TGTGCCAGCAGCTTAGTGTCAGGACAGGGGTTCAACGAGCAGTACTTC.

The chain couples TRBV5-6 to TRBJ1-3; D remains ambiguous. CDR3 length equals 12 residues. V lost 3 bases and J lost 4, with 5 bases in between. Germline CDR1 SGHDT, CDR2 YYEEEE. The CDR3 reads CASSSTGNTIYF. The CDR3 DNA is TGTGCCAGCAGCTCCACAGGAAACACCATATATTTT.